The 5 T cell receptor beta chains below come from one sample, sequenced in a study of shared clonotypes between healthy human individuals. Repertoires were generated with immunoSEQ multiplex PCR, while TCRdb's copy carries only in-frame clones and drops some. The sample includes 300,000 to 400,000 clones, less than 85% of them seen just once. The material sequenced was memory CD4+ T cells sorted from blood. Subset here: CD45RA-negative fraction. The source is a man younger than 45 in good health.

With respect to this clone: Since a far larger clone is one base different, this is likely a read error. V and J are TRBV6-5 and TRBJ2-1; the match to TRBD2 covers 8 bases. Germline CDR1 is MNHEY and CDR2 is SVGAGI. The CDR3 is 15 amino acids. Germline trimming cut 6 bases from V and 0 bases from J; bases unmatched to any gene: 4. This CDR3 reads CASSPSGSSYNEQFF. The CDR3 DNA reads as TGTGCCAGCAGCCCAAGCGGGAGCTCCTACAATGAGCAGTTCTTC.

The chain recombines TRBV2 with TRBJ1-5; D is uncertain. The germline gives CDR1 SNHLY, CDR2 FYNNEI. This CDR3 has 12 amino acids. V lost 8 bases and J lost 6, with 11 bases in between. The CDR3 nucleotides are TGTGCCAGCTCGATGCGGTTTCAGCCCCAGCATTTT. Amino acid sequence: CASSMRFQPQHF.

This clone came up once. Other DNA sequences of this sample code for an identical CDR3. The chain recombines TRBV2 with TRBJ2-7; D gene unclear. Germline loops: CDR1 SNHLY, CDR2 FYNNEI. CDR3 size: 13 residues. With 4 bases removed from V and 5 bases from J, the gap between germline ends came to 12 bases. CDR3 sequence reads: CASSGYLGHEQYF. The CDR3 region has the DNA TGTGCCAGCAGTGGGTACTTGGGCCACGAGCAGTACTTC.

The CDR3 spells CASTNRGPSLGQPQHF. The CDR3 DNA is TGTGCCAGTACCAACCGGGGGCCAAGCCTTGGTCAGCCCCAGCATTTT. The chain recombines TRBV19 with TRBJ1-5, with D perhaps matching TRBD1 (6 bases). This CDR3 is 16 amino acids long. Germline CDR1 and CDR2: LNHDA and SQIVND (reference sequence). V gave up 7 bases and J gave up 6 bases, with 22 bases separating them.

The chain recombines TRBV11-2 with TRBJ1-4; the D gene is possibly TRBD1 (6 bases). V dropped 5 bases and J dropped 1 base, with 11 bases sitting between them. Germline CDR1 and CDR2: SGHAT and FQNNGV. This CDR3 is 15 amino acids long. The CDR3 region is CASSAGQLTNEKLFF. The CDR3 DNA is TGTGCCAGCAGCGCAGGACAGTTAACTAATGAAAAACTGTTTTTT.